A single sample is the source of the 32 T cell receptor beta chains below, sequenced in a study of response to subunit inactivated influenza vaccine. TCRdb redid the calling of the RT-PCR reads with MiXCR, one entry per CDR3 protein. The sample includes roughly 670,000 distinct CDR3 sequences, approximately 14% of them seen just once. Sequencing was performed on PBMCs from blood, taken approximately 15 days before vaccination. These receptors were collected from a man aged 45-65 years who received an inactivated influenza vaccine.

The CDR3 here is CASSLEREKLFF. The CDR3 DNA reads as TGCGCCAGCAGCTTGGAGAGGGAAAAACTGTTTTTT. V is TRBV5-1 and J is TRBJ1-4; no firm D call. V lost 0 bases and J lost 8, with 5 bases in between. The germline gives CDR1 SGHRS, CDR2 YFSETQ. CDR3 length equals 12 residues.

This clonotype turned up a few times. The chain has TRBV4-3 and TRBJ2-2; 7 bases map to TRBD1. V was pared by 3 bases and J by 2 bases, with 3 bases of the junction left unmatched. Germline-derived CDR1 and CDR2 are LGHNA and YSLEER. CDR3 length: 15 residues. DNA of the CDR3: TGCGCCAGCAGCCACCGACAGGGTAACACCGGGGAGCTGTTTTTT. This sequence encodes CASSHRQGNTGELFF.

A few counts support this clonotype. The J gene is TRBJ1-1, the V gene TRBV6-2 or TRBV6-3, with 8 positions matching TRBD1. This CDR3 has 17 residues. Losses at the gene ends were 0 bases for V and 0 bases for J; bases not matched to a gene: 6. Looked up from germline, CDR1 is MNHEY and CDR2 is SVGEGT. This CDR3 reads CASSYSRTGPVNTEAFF. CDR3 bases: TGTGCCAGCAGTTACTCCCGGACAGGGCCGGTGAACACTGAAGCTTTCTTT.

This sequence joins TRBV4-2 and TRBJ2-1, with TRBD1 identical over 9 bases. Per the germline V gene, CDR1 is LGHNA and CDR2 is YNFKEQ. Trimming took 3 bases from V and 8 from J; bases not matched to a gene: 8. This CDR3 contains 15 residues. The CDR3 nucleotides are TGTGCCAGCAGCCATCAACAGGGGGCACGAGATGAGCAGTTCTTC. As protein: CASSHQQGARDEQFF.

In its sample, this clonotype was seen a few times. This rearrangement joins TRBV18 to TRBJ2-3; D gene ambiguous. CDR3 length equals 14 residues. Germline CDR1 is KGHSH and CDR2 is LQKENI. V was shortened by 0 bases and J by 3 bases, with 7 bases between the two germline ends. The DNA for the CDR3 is TGTGCCAGCTCACCACCGGTGTTAACAGATACGCAGTATTTT. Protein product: CASSPPVLTDTQYF.

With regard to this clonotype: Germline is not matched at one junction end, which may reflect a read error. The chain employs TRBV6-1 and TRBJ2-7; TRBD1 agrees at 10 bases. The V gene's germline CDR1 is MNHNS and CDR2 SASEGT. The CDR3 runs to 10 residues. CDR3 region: CASGRDRGVF. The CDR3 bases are TGTGCCAGCGGCCGGGACAGGGGTGTGTTC.

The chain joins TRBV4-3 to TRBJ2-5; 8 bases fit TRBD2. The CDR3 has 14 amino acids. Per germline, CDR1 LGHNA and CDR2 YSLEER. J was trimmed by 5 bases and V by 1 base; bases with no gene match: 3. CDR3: CASSQVTGGETQYF. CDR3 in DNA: TGCGCCAGCAGCCAAGTTACGGGAGGGGAGACCCAGTACTTC.

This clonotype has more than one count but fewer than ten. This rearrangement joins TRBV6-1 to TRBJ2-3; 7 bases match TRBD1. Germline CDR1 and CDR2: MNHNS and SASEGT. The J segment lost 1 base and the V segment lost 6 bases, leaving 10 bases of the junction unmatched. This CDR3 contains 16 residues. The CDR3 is CASSKTRDSRTDTQYF. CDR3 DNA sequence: TGTGCCAGCAGCAAAACGAGGGACAGTCGCACAGATACGCAGTATTTT.

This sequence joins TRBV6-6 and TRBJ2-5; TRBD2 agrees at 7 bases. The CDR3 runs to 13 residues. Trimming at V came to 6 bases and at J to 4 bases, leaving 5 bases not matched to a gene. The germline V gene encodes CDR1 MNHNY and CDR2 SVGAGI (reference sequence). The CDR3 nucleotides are TGTGCCAGCAGCCGACTAGCAGTAGAGACCCAGTACTTC. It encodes CASSRLAVETQYF.

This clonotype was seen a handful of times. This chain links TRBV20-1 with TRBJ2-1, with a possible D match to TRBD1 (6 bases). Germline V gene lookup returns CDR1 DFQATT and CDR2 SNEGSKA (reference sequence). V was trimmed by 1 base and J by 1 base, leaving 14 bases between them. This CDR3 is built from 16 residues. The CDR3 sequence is CSARGSGVLSYNEQFF. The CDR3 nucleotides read TGCAGTGCTAGAGGATCAGGGGTGTTGTCCTACAATGAGCAGTTCTTC.

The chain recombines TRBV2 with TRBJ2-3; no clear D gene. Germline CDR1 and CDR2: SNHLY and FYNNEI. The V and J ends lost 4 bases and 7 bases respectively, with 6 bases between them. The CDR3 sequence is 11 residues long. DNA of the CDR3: TGTGCCAGCAGTGTCGCTCATACGCAGTATTTT. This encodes CASSVAHTQYF.

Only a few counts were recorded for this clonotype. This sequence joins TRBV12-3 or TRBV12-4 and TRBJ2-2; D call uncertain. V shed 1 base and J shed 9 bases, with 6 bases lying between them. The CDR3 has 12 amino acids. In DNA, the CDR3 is TGTGCCAGCAGTTTAGATCTCCGGGAGCTGTTTTTT. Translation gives CASSLDLRELFF.

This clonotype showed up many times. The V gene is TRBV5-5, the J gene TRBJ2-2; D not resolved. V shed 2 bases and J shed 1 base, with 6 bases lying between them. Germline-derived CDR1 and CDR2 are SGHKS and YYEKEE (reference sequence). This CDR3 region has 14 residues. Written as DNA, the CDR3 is TGTGCCAGCAGCTTAGAATGGAACACCGGGGAGCTGTTTTTT. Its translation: CASSLEWNTGELFF.

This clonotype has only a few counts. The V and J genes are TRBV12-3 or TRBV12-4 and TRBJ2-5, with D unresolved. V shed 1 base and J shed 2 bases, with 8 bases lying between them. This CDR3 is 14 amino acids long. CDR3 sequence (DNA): TGTGCCAGCAGTTTAGTGCACGGACAAGAGACCCAGTACTTC. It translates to CASSLVHGQETQYF.

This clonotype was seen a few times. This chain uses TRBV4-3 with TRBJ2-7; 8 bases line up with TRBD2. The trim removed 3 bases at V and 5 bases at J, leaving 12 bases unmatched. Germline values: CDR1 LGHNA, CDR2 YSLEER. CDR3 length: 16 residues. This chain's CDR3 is CASSQYFGAGDHEQYF. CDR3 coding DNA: TGCGCCAGCAGCCAGTACTTTGGAGCGGGGGACCACGAGCAGTACTTC.

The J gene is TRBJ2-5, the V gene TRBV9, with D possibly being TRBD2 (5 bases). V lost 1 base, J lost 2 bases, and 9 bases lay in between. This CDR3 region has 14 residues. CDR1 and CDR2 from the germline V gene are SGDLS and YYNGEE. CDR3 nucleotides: TGTGCCAGCAGCGTAACGGGAACTCAAGAGACCCAGTACTTC. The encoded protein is CASSVTGTQETQYF. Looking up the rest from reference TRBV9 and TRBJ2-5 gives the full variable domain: DSGVTQTPKHLITATGQRVTLRCSPRSGDLSVYWYQQSLDQGLQFLIQYYNGEERAKGNILERFSAQQFPDLHSELNLSSLELGDSALYFCASSVTGTQETQYFGPGTRLLVL.

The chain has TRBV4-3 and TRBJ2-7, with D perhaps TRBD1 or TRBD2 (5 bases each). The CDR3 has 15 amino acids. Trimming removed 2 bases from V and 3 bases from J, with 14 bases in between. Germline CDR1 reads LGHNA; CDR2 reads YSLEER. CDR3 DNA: TGCGCCAGCAGCCAATCGGACCGGGGCTACTACGAGCAGTACTTC. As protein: CASSQSDRGYYEQYF.

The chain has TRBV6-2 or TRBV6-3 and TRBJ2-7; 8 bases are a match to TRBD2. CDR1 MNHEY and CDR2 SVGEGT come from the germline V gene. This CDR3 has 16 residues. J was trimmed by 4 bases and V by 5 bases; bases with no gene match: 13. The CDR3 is CASSRTGREPRYEQYF. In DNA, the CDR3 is TGTGCCAGCAGTCGGACCGGGAGGGAGCCTAGATACGAGCAGTACTTC.

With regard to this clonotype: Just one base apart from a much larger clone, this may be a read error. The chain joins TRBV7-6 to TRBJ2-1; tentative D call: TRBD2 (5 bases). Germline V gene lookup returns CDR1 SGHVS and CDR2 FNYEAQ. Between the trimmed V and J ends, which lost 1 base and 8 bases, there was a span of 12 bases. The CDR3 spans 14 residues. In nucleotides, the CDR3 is TGTGCCAGCAGCTTAGAGGATGGACTCCATGAGCAGTTCTTC. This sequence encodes CASSLEDGLHEQFF. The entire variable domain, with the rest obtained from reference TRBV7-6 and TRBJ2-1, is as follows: GAGVSQSPRYKVTKRGQDVALRCDPISGHVSLYWYRQALGQGPEFLTYFNYEAQQDKSGLPNDRFSAERPEGSISTLTIQRTEQRDSAMYRCASSLEDGLHEQFFGPGTRLTVL.

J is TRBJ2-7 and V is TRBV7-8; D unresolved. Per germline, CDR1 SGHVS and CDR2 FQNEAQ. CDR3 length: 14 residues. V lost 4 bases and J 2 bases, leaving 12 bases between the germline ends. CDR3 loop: CASSSSGAAYEQYF. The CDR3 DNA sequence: TGTGCCAGCAGCTCGTCAGGCGCCGCCTACGAGCAGTACTTC. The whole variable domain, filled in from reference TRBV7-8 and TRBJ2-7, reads GAGVSQSPRYKVAKRGQDVALRCDPISGHVSLFWYQQALGQGPEFLTYFQNEAQLDKSGLPSDRFFAERPEGSVSTLKIQRTQQEDSAVYLCASSSSGAAYEQYFGPGTRLTVT.

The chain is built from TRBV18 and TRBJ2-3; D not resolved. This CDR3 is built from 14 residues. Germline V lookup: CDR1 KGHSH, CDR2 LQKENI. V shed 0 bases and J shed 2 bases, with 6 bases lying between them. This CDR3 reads CASSPPANTDTQYF. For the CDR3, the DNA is TGTGCCAGCTCACCACCTGCGAACACAGATACGCAGTATTTT.

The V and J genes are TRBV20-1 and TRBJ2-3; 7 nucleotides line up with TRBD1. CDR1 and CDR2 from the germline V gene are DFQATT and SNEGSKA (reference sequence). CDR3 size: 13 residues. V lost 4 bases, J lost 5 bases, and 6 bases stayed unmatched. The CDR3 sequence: CSAIDRAGDTQYF. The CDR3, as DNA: TGCAGTGCTATCGACAGGGCTGGAGATACGCAGTATTTT.

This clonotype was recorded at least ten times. The CDR3, as DNA: TGCGCCAGCAGCCAGAACTCTGGAAACACCATATATTTT. Translation: CASSQNSGNTIYF. The genes are TRBV5-1 and TRBJ1-3; D is unclear. Germline CDR1 and CDR2: SGHRS and YFSETQ. Trimming removed 4 bases from V and 0 bases from J, with 5 bases in between. The CDR3 spans 13 residues. The full variable domain, completed using reference TRBV5-1 and TRBJ1-3, is KAGVTQTPRYLIKTRGQQVTLSCSPISGHRSVSWYQQTPGQGLQFLFEYFSETQRNKGNFPGRFSGRQFSNSRSEMNVSTLELGDSALYLCASSQNSGNTIYFGEGSWLTVV.

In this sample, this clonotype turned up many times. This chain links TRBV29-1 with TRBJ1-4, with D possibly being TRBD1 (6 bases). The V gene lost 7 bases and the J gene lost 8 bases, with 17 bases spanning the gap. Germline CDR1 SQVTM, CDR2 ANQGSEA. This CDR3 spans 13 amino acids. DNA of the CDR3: TGCAGCGCTAAACAGGGAGGAGGGGAAAAACTGTTTTTT. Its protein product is CSAKQGGGEKLFF.

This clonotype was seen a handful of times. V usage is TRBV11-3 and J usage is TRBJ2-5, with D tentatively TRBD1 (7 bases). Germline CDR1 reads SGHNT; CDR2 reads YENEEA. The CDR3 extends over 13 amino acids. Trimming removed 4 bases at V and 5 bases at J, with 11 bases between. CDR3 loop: CASSYQGGETQYF. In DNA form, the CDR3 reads TGTGCCAGCAGCTACCAGGGGGGTGAGACCCAGTACTTC.

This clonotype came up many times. In DNA, the CDR3 is TGTGCCAGCAACCGAGGGACGGATGGAAACACCATATATTTT. This sequence encodes CASNRGTDGNTIYF. The chain has TRBV28 and TRBJ1-3; maybe TRBD1 (5 bases). Between the trimmed V and J ends, which lost 7 bases and 3 bases, there was a span of 13 bases. CDR1 is MDHEN and CDR2 is SYDVKM in the germline V gene. The CDR3 totals 14 residues.

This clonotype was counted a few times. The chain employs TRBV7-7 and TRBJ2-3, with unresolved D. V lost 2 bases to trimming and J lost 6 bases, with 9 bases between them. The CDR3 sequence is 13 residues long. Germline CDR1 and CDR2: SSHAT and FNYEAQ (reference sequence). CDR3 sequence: CASSLSSLDTQYF. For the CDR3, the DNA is TGTGCCAGCAGCTTATCTTCTTTGGATACGCAGTATTTT.

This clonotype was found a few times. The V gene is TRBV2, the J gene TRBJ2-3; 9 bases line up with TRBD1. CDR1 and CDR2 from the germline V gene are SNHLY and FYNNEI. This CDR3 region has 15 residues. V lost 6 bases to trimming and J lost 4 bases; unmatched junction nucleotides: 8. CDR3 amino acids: CASRGQGAIADTQYF. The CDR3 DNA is TGTGCCAGCAGGGGACAGGGCGCGATAGCAGATACGCAGTATTTT.

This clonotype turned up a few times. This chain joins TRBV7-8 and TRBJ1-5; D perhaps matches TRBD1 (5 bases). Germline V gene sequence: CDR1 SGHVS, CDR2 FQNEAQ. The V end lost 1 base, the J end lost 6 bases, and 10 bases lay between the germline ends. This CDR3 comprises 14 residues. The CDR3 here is CASSLGRAFQPQHF. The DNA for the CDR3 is TGTGCCAGCAGCTTAGGCAGGGCGTTTCAGCCCCAGCATTTT. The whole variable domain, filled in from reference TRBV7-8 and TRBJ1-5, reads GAGVSQSPRYKVAKRGQDVALRCDPISGHVSLFWYQQALGQGPEFLTYFQNEAQLDKSGLPSDRFFAERPEGSVSTLKIQRTQQEDSAVYLCASSLGRAFQPQHFGDGTRLSIL.

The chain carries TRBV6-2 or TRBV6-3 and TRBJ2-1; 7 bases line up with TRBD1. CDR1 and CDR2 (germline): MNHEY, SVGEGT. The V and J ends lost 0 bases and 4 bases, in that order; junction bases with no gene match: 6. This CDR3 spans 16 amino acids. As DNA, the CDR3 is TGTGCCAGCAGTTACTCGAGGGGGACAGCTTACAATGAGCAGTTCTTC. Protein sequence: CASSYSRGTAYNEQFF.

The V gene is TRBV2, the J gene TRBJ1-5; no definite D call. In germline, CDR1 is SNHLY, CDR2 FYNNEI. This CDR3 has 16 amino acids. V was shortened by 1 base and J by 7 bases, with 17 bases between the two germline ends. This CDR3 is CASSEVFLPGGQPQHF. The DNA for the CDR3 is TGTGCCAGCAGTGAAGTTTTTCTCCCTGGCGGGCAGCCCCAGCATTTT.

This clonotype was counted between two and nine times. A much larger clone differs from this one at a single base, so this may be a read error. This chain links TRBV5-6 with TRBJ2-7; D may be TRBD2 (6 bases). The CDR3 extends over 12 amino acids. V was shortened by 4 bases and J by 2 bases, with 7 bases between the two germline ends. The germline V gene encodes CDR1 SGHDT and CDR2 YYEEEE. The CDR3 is CASSRRAYEQYF. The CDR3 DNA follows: TGTGCCAGCAGCCGGAGGGCCTACGAGCAGTACTTC.